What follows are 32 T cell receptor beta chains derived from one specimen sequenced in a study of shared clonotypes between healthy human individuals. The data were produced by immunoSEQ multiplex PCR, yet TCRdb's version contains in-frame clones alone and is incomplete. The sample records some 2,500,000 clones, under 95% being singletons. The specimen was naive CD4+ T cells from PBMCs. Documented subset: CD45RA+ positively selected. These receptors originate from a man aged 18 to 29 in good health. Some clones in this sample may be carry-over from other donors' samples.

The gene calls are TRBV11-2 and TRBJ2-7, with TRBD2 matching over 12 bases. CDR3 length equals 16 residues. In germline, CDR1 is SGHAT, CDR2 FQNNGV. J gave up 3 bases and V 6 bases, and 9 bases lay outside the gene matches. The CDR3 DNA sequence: TGTGCCAGCAGGCGGACTAGCGGGATACCAAACTACGAGCAGTACTTC. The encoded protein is CASRRTSGIPNYEQYF.

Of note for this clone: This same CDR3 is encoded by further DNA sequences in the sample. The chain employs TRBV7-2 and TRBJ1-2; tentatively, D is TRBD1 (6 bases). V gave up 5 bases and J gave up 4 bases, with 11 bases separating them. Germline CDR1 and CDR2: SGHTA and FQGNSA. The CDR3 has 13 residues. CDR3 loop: CASSLTGLYGYTF. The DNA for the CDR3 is TGTGCCAGCAGCCTCACAGGGCTCTATGGCTACACCTTC.

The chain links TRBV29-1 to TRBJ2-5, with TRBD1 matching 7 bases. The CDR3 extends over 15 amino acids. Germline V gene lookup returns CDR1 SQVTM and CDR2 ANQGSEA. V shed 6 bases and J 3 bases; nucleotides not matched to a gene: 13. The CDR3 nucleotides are TGCAGCGTGGGGACAGCCACATCCCGGGAAGAGACCCAGTACTTC. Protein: CSVGTATSREETQYF.

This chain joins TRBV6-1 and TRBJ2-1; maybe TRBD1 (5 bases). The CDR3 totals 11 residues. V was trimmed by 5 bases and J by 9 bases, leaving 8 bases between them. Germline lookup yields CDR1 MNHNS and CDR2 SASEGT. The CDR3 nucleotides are TGTGCCAGCAGTCCAGGGCTTGAGCAGTTCTTC. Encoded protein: CASSPGLEQFF.

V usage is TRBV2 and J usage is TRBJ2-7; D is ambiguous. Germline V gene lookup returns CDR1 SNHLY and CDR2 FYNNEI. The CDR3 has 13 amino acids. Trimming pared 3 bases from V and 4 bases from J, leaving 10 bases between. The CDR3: CASSDSEFYEQYF. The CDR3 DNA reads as TGTGCCAGCAGTGATTCAGAATTTTACGAGCAGTACTTC. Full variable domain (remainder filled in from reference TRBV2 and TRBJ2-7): EPEVTQTPSHQVTQMGQEVILRCVPISNHLYFYWYRQILGQKVEFLVSFYNNEISEKSEIFDDQFSVERPDGSNFTLKIRSTKLEDSAMYFCASSDSEFYEQYFGPGTRLTVT.

In DNA form, the CDR3 reads TGTGCCAGCAGACCGGACGGGATTTTGTATGGCTACACCTTC. Translation: CASRPDGILYGYTF. The rearrangement joins TRBV25-1 to TRBJ1-2; D is unresolved. V lost 6 bases, J lost 5 bases, and 16 bases lay in between. The CDR3 has 14 amino acids. Germline V lookup: CDR1 MGHDK, CDR2 SYGVNS.

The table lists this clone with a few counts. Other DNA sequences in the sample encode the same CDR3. CDR3 protein: CSVAGTMNTEAFF. For the CDR3, the DNA is TGCAGCGTGGCCGGGACTATGAACACTGAAGCTTTCTTT. The gene calls are TRBV29-1 and TRBJ1-1; maybe TRBD1 (5 bases). CDR1 and CDR2 (germline): SQVTM, ANQGSEA. The CDR3 spans 13 residues. V was cut by 6 bases and J by 0 bases, with 11 bases left in between.

The CDR3 DNA reads TGCGCCATCGTAGTTGGTCAGCCCCAGCATTTT. Translation gives CAIVVGQPQHF. The chain is built from TRBV10-1 and TRBJ1-5; D unclear. Trimming stripped 10 bases from V and 6 bases from J, with 10 bases between. Germline-derived CDR1 and CDR2 are WNHNN and SYGVQD (reference sequence). The CDR3 length is 11 residues.

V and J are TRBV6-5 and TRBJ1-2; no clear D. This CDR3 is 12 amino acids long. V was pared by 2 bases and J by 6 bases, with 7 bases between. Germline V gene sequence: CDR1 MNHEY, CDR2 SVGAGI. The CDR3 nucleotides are TGTGCCAGCAGTTACAGGGCAGATGGCTACACCTTC. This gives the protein CASSYRADGYTF.

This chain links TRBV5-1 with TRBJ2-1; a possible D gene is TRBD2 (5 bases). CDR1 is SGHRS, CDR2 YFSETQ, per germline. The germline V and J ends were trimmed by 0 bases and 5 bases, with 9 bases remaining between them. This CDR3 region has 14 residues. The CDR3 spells CASSLEYGDNEQFF. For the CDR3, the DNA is TGCGCCAGCAGCTTGGAGTACGGGGACAATGAGCAGTTCTTC.

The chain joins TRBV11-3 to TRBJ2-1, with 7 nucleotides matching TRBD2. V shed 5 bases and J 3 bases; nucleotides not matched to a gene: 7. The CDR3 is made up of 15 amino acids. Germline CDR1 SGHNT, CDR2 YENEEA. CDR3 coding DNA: TGTGCCAGCAGCACCAGCGGGACTTTCTACAATGAGCAGTTCTTC. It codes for CASSTSGTFYNEQFF.

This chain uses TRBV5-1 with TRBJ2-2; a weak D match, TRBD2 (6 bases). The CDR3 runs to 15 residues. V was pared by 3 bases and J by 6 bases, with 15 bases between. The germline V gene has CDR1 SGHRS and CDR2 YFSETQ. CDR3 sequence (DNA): TGCGCCAGCAGCTCGGGGGAGCGCGCCGCCGGGGAGCTGTTTTTT. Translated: CASSSGERAAGELFF. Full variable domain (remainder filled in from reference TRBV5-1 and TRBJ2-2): KAGVTQTPRYLIKTRGQQVTLSCSPISGHRSVSWYQQTPGQGLQFLFEYFSETQRNKGNFPGRFSGRQFSNSRSEMNVSTLELGDSALYLCASSSGERAAGELFFGEGSRLTVL.

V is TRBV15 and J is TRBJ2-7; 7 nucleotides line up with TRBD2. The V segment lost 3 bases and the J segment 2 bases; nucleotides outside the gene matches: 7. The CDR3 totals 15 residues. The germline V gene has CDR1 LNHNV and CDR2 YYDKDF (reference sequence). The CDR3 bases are TGTGCCACCAGCAGGCAGAGAGCGGGACCCTACGAGCAGTACTTC. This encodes CATSRQRAGPYEQYF.

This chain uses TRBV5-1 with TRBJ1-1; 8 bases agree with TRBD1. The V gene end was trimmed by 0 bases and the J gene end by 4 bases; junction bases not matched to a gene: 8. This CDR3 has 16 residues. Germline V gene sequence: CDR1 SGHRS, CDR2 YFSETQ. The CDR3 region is CASSLGGTGMLTEAFF. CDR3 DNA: TGCGCCAGCAGCTTGGGGGGGACAGGCATGCTCACTGAAGCTTTCTTT.

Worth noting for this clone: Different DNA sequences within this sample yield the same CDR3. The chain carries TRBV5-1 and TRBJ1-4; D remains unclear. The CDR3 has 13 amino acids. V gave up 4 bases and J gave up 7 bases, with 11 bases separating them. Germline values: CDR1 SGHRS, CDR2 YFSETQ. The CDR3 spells CASSLSVGEKLFF. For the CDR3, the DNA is TGCGCCAGCAGCCTCTCAGTGGGTGAAAAACTGTTTTTT. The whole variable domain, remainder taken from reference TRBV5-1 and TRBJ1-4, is KAGVTQTPRYLIKTRGQQVTLSCSPISGHRSVSWYQQTPGQGLQFLFEYFSETQRNKGNFPGRFSGRQFSNSRSEMNVSTLELGDSALYLCASSLSVGEKLFFGSGTQLSVL.

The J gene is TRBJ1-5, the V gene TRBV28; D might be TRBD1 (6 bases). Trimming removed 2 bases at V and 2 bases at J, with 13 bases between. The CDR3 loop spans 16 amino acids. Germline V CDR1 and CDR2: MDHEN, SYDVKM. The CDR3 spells CASSLTGGLGNQPQHF. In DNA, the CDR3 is TGTGCCAGCAGTTTAACCGGGGGGCTTGGCAATCAGCCCCAGCATTTT.

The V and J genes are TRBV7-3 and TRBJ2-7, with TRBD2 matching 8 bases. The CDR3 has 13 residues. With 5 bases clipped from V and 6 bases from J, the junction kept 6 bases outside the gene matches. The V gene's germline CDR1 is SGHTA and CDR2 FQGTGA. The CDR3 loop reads CASSLRRGVEQYF. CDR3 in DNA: TGTGCCAGCAGCCTGAGGCGGGGGGTCGAGCAGTACTTC.

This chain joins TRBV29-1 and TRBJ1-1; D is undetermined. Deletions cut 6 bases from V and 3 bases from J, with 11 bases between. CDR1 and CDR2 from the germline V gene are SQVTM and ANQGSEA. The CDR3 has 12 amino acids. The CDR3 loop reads CSVMSWDTEAFF. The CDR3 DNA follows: TGCAGCGTCATGTCTTGGGACACTGAAGCTTTCTTT.

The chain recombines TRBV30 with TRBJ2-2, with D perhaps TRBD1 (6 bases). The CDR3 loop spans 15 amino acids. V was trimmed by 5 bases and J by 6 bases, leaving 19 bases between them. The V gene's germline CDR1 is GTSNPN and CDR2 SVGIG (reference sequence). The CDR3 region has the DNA TGTGCCTGGGGCCACAGGGCTTACCCTTCCGGGGAGCTGTTTTTT. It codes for CAWGHRAYPSGELFF.

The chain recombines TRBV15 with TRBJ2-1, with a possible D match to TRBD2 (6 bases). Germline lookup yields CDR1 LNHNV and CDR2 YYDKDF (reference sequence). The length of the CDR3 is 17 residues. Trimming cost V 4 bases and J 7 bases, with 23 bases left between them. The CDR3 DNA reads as TGTGCCACCAGCAATCACAAACACGGGGGTTTGAGGAATGAGCAGTTCTTC. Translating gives CATSNHKHGGLRNEQFF.

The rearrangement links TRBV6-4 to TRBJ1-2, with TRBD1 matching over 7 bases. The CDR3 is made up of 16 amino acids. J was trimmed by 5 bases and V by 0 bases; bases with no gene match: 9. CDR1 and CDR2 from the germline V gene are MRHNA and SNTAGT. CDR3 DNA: TGTGCCAGCAGTGACTCTCGACAGGGCACCTATTATGGCTACACCTTC. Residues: CASSDSRQGTYYGYTF.

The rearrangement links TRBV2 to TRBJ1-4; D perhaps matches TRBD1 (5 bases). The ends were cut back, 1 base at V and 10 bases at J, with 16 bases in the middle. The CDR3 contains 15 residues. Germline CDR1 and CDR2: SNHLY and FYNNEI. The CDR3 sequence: CASSEVSQGGGKLFF. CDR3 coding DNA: TGTGCCAGCAGTGAAGTAAGTCAGGGCGGAGGAAAACTGTTTTTT.

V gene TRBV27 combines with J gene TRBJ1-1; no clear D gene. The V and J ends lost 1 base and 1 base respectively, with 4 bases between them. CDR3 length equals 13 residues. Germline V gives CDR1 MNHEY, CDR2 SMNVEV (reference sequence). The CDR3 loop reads CASSLWTNTEAFF. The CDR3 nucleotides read TGTGCCAGCAGTTTATGGACGAACACTGAAGCTTTCTTT.

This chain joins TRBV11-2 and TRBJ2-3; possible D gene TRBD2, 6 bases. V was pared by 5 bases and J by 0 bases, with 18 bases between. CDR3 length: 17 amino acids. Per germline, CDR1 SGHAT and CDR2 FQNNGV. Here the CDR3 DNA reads TGTGCCAGCAGCCCCGGGAGAGGAGCGAGTAGCACAGATACGCAGTATTTT. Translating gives CASSPGRGASSTDTQYF.

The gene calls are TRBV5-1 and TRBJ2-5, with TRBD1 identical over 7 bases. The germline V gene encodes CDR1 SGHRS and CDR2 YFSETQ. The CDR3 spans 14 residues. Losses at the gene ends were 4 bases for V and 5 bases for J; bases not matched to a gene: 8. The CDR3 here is CASSAGTVGETQYF. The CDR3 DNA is TGCGCCAGCAGCGCCGGGACAGTAGGGGAGACCCAGTACTTC.

The CDR3 bases are TGTGCCAGCAGCTTTTTGGCGGGCAGCCTCTACAATGAGCAGTTCTTC. Its translation is CASSFLAGSLYNEQFF. The rearrangement links TRBV11-1 to TRBJ2-1, with D perhaps TRBD2 (5 bases). Deletions cut 3 bases from V and 3 bases from J, with 15 bases between. This CDR3 has 16 residues. Germline CDR1 is SGHAT and CDR2 is FQDESV (reference sequence).

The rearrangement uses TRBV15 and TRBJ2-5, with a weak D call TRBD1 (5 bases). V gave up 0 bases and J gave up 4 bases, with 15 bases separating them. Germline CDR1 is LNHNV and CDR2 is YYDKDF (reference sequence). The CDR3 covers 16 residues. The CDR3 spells CATSRDFLGARETQYF. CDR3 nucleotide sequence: TGTGCCACCAGCAGAGATTTCCTTGGGGCTCGAGAGACCCAGTACTTC. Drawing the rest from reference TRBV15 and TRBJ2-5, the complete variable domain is DAMVIQNPRYQVTQFGKPVTLSCSQTLNHNVMYWYQQKSSQAPKLLFHYYDKDFNNEADTPDNFQSRRPNTSFCFLDIRSPGLGDTAMYLCATSRDFLGARETQYFGPGTRLLVL.

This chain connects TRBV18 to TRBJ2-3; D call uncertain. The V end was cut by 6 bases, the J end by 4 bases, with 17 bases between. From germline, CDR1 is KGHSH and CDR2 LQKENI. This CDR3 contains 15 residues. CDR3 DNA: TGTGCCAGCTCGACGATTCAGACGACCCCAGATACGCAGTATTTT. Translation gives CASSTIQTTPDTQYF.

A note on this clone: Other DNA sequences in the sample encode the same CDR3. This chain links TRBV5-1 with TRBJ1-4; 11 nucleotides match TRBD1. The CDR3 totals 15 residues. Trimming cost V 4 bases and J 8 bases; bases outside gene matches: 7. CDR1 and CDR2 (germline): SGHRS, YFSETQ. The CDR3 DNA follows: TGCGCCAGCAGCCTGGCAGGGACAGGGGGGGAAAAACTGTTTTTT. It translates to CASSLAGTGGEKLFF.

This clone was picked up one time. The CDR3 protein is CASSGTLGTGGRETQYF. In DNA, the CDR3 is TGCGCCAGCAGTGGGACCCTCGGGACAGGGGGCCGTGAGACCCAGTACTTC. This chain uses TRBV10-1 with TRBJ2-5, with TRBD1 identical over 12 bases. V was pared by 4 bases and J by 5 bases, with 11 bases of the junction left unmatched. Germline V gene data show CDR1 as WNHNN and CDR2 as SYGVQD (reference sequence). The CDR3 covers 17 residues.

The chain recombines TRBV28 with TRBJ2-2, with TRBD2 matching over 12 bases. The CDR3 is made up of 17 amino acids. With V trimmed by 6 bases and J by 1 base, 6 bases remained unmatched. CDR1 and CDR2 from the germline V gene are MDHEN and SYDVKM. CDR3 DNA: TGTGCCAGCAGGCCTAGCGGGAGGGCCCAGAACACCGGGGAGCTGTTTTTT. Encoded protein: CASRPSGRAQNTGELFF.

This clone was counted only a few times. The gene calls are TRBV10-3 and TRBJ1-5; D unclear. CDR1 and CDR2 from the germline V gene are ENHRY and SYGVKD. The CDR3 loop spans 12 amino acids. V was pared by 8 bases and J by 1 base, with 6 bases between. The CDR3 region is CAIGKSNQPQHF. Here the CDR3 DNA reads TGTGCCATCGGTAAGAGCAATCAGCCCCAGCATTTT.